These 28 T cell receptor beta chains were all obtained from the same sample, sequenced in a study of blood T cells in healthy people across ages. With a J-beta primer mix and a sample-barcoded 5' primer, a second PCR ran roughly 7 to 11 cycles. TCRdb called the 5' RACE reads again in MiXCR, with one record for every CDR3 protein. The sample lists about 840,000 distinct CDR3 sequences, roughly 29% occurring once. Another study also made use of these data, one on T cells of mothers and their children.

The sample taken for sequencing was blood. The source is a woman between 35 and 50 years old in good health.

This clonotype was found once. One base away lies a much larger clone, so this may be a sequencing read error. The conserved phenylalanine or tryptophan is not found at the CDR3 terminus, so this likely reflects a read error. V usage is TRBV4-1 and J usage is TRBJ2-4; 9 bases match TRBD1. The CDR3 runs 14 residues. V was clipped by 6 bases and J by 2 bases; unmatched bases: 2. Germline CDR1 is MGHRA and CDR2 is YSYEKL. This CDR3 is CASSDRGTKNIQYC. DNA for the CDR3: TGCGCCAGCAGTGACAGGGGGACCAAAAACATTCAGTACTGC.

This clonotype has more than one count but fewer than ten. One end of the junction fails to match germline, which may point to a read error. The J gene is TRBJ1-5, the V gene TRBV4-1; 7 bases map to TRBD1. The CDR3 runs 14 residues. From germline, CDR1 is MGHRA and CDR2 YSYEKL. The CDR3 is CASSQQGAGQLQHF. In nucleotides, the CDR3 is TGCGCCAGCAGCCAACAGGGAGCGGGACAGCTCCAGCATTTT.

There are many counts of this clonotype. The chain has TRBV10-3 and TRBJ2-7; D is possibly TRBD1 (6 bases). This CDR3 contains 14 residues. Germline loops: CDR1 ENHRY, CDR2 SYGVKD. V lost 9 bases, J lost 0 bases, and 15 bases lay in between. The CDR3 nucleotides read TGTGCCATAAGTTGGACAGATCCCTCCTACGAGCAGTACTTC. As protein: CAISWTDPSYEQYF.

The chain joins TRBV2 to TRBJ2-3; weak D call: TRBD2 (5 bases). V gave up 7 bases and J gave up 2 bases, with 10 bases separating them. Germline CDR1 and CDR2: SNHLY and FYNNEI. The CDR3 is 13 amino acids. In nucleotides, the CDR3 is TGTGCCAGCAAGGACTTGGCCACAGATACGCAGTATTTT. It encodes CASKDLATDTQYF.

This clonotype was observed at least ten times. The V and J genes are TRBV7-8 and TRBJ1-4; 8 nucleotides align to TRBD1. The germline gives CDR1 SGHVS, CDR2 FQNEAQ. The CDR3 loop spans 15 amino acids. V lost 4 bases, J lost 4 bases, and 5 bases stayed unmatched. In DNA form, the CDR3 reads TGTGCCAGCAGCTCCCGACAGGGGATTAATGAAAAACTGTTTTTT. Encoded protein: CASSSRQGINEKLFF.

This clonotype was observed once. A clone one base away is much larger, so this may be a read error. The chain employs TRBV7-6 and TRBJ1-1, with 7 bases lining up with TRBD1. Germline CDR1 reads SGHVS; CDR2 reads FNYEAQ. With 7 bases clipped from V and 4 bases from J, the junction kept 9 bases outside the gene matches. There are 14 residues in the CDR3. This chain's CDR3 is CASNSQGGATEAFF. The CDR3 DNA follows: TGTGCCAGCAACTCTCAGGGGGGGGCCACTGAAGCTTTCTTT.

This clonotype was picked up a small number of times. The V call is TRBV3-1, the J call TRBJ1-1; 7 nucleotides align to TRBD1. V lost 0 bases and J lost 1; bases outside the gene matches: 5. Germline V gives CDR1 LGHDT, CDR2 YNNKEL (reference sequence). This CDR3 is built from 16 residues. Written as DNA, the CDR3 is TGTGCCAGCAGCCAAGATTATAGGACAGGGAACACTGAAGCTTTCTTT. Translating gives CASSQDYRTGNTEAFF.

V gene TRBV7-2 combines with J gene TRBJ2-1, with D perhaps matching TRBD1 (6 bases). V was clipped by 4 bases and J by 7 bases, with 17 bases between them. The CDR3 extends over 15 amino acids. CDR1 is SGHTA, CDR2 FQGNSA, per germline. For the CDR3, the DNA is TGTGCCAGCAGCTACCCCAGGGGCGTTGGGAATGAGCAGTTCTTC. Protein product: CASSYPRGVGNEQFF.

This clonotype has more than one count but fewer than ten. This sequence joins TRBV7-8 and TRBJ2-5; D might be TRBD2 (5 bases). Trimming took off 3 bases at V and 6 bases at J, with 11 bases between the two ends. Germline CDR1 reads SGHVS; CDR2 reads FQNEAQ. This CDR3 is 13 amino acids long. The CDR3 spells CASSFSGVKTQYF. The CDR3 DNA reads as TGTGCCAGCAGCTTTTCCGGGGTAAAGACCCAGTACTTC.

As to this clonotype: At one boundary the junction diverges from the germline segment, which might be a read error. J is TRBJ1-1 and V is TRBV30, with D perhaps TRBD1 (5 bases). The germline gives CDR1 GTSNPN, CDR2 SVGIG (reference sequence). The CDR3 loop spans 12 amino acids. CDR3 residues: CAWSPDSYEAFF. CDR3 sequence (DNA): TGTGCTTGGAGTCCAGACAGTTATGAAGCTTTCTTT.

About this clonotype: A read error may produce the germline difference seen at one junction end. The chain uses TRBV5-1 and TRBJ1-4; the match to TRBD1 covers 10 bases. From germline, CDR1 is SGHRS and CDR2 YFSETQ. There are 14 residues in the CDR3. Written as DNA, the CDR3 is TGCGCCTGCAGCCCGGGACAGGGGAATGAAAAACTGTTTTTT. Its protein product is CACSPGQGNEKLFF.

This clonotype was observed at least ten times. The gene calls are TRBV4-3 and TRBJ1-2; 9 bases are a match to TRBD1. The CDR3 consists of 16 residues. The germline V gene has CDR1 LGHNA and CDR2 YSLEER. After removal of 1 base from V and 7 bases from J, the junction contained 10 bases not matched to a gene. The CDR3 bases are TGCGCCAGCAGCCAAGTTGGAAACAGGGGGCGAAGTGGCTACACCTTC. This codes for CASSQVGNRGRSGYTF.

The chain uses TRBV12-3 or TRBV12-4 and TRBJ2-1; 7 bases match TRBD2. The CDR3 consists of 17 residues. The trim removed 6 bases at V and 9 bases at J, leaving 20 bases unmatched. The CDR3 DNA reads TGTGCCAGCAGCAGTCGAAACCAAGCGGGGCGGAGGGGTGAGCAGTTCTTC. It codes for CASSSRNQAGRRGEQFF.

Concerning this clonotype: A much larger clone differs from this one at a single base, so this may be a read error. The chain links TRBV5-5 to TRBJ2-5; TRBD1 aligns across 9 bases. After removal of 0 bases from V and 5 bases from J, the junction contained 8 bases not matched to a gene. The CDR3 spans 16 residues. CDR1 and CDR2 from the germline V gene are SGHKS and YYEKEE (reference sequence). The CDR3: CASSLDFTGGQETQYF. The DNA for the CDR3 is TGTGCCAGCAGCTTGGATTTTACAGGGGGCCAGGAGACCCAGTACTTC.

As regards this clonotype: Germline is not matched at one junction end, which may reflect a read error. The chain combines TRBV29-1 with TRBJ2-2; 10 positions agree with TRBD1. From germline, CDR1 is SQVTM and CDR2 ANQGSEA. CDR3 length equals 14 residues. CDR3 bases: TGCAGCGGCCGGGACAGGGGACAGTCCGGGGAGCGGTTTTTT. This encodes CSGRDRGQSGERFF.

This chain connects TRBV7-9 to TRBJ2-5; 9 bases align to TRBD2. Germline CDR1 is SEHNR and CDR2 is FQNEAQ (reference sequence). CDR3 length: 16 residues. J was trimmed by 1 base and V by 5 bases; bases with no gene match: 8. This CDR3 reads CASSPGVAGAQETQYF. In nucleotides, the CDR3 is TGTGCCAGCAGCCCTGGGGTAGCGGGGGCCCAAGAGACCCAGTACTTC.

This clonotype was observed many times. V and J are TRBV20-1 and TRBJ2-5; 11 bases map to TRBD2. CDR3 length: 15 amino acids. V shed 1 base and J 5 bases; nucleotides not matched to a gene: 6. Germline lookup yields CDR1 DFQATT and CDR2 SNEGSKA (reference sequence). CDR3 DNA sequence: TGCAGTGCTAGAGGGCTAGCGGGGGGTCGGGAGACCCAGTACTTC. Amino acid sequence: CSARGLAGGRETQYF.

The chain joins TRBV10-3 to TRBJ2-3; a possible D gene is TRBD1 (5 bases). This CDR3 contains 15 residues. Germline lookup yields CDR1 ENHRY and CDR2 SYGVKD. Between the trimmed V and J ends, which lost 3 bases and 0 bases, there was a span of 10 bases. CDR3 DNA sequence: TGTGCCATCAGTGACAGGGCCACTAGCACAGATACGCAGTATTTT. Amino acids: CAISDRATSTDTQYF.

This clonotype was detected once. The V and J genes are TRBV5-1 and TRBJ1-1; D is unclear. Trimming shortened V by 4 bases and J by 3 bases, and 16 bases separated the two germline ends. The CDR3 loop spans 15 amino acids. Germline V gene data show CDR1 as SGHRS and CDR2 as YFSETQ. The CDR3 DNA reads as TGCGCCAGCAGCCTCATACGGGGAAGGGACACTGAAGCTTTCTTT. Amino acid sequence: CASSLIRGRDTEAFF.

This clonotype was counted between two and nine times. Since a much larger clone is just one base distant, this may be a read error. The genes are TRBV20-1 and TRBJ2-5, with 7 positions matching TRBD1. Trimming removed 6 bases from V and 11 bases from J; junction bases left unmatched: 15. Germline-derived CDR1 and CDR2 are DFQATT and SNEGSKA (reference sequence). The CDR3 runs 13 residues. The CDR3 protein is CSALDRTYNEQYF. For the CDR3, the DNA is TGCAGTGCGCTGGACAGGACCTACAATGAGCAGTACTTC.

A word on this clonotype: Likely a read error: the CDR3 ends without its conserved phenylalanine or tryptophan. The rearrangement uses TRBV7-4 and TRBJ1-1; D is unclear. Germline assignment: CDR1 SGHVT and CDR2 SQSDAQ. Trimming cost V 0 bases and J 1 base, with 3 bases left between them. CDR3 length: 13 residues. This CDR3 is CASSLARNTEAFS. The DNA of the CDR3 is TGTGCCAGCAGCTTAGCCAGGAACACTGAAGCTTTCTCT.

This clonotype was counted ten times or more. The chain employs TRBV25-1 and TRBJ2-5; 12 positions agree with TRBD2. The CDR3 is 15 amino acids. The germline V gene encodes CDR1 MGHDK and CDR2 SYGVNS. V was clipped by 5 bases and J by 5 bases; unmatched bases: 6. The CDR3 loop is CASSRSSGGVETQYF. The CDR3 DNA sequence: TGTGCCAGCAGTAGGTCTAGCGGGGGGGTGGAGACCCAGTACTTC.

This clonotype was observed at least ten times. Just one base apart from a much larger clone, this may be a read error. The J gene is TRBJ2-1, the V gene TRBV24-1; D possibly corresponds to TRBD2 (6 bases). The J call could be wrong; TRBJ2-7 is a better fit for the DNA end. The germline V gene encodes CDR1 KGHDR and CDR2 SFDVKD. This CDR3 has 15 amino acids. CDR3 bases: TGTGCCACCAGTGACGGGGGACCCTCCTACAATGAGCAGTACTTC. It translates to CATSDGGPSYNEQYF.

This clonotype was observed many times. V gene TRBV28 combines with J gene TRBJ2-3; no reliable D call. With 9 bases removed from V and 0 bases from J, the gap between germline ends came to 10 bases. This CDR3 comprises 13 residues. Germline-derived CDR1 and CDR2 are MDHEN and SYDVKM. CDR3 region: CASHVGSTDTQYF. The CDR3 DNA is TGTGCCAGTCACGTGGGTAGCACAGATACGCAGTATTTT. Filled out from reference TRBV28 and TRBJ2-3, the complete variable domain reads DVKVTQSSRYLVKRTGEKVFLECVQDMDHENMFWYRQDPGLGLRLIYFSYDVKMKEKGDIPEGYSVSREKKERFSLILESASTNQTSMYLCASHVGSTDTQYFGPGTRLTVL.

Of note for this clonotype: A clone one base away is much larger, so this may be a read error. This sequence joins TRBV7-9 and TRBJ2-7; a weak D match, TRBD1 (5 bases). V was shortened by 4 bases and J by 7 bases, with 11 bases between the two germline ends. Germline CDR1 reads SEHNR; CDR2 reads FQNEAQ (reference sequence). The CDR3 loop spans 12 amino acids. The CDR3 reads CASSSKGYEQYF. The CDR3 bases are TGTGCCAGCAGCTCCAAGGGGTATGAGCAGTACTTC.

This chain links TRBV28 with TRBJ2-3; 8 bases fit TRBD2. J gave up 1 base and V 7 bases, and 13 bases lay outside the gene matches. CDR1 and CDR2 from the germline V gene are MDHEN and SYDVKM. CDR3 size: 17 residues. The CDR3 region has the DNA TGTGCCAGCATCCCCCCCCTCGGGGGGGGTGGCACAGATACGCAGTATTTT. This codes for CASIPPLGGGGTDTQYF.

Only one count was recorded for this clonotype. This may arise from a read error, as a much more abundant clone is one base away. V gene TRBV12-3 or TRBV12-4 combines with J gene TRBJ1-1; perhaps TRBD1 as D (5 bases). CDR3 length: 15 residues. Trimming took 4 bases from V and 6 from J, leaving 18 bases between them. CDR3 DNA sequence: TGTGCCAGCAGTTCCCGACGGGGGATGGACGCTGAAGCTTTCTTT. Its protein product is CASSSRRGMDAEAFF.

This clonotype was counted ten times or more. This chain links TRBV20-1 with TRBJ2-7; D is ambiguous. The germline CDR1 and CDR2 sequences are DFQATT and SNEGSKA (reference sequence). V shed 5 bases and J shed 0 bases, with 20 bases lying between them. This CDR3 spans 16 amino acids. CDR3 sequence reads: CSAPPVGALSSYEQYF. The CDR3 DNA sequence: TGCAGTGCTCCCCCAGTTGGCGCCCTGAGCTCCTACGAGCAGTACTTC.